This TCR beta chain was obtained from a study of blood T cell repertoires in COVID-19. Turning to the study itself: The samples span acute and convalescent COVID-19 from the United States, Italy and Spain.

Trimming stripped 0 bases from V and 5 bases from J, with 16 bases between. Per germline, CDR1 SGDLS and CDR2 YYNGEE. CDR3 length equals 16 residues. Per the study methods: Amplification of reference gene primers was used by the study to estimate nucleated cell counts. Some clones are missing from TCRdb's copy, which holds only in-frame ones; the method was immunoSEQ multiplex PCR. V, J and clone size reflect that table, while D and trimming were determined from the DNA. The data show about 300,000 clones, with around 90% seen just once and 3.5% to 4.5% held by the top ten. Those enrolled, adults aged about 18 to 89 years, came from around 25 US areas. Participant reports of clinical history set cohort assignment.

The chain carries TRBV9 and TRBJ2-3; the D gene is possibly TRBD2 (6 bases). The receptor comes from a woman aged 18-29 years with acute COVID-19. Sequencing was performed on PBMCs or T cells enriched from blood (not recorded which). The CDR3 nucleotides read TGTGCCAGCAGCGTAGCGGGCGGGACCCCGGGAGATACGCAGTATTTT. This gives the protein CASSVAGGTPGDTQYF.